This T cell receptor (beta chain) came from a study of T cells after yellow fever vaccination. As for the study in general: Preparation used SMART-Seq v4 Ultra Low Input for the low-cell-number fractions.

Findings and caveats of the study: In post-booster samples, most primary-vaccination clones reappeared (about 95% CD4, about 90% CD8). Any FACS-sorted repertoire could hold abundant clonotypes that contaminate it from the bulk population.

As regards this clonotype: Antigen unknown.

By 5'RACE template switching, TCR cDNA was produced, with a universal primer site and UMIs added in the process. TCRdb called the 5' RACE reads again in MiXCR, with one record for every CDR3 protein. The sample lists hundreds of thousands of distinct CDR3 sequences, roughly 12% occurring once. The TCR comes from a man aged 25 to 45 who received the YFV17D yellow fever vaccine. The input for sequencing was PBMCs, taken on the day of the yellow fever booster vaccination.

This CDR3 is CASSNGPAGGGYEQYF. In nucleotides, the CDR3 is TGTGCCAGCAGTAATGGTCCAGCGGGAGGTGGCTACGAGCAGTACTTC. This rearrangement joins TRBV28 to TRBJ2-7; 9 bases are shared with TRBD2. Germline V gene sequence: CDR1 MDHEN, CDR2 SYDVKM. The trim removed 5 bases at V and 3 bases at J, leaving 11 bases unmatched. This CDR3 is built from 16 residues.